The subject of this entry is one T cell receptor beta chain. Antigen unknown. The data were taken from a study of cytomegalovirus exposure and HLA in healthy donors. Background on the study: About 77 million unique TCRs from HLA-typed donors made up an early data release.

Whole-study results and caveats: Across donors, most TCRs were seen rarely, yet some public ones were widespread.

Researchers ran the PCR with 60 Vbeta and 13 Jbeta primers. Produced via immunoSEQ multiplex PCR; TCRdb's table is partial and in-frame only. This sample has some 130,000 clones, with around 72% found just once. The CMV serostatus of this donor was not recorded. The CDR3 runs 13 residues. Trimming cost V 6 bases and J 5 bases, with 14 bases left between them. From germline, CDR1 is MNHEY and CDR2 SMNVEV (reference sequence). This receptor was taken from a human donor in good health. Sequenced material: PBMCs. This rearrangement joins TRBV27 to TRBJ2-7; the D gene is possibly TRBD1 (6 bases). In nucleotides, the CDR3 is TGTGCCAGCAGGTTACAGGGTTACAACGAGCAGTACTTC. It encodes CASRLQGYNEQYF.